Listed below are T cell receptor beta chains from one sample, sequenced in a study of T cell changes during pregnancy in multiple sclerosis. The table came from immunoSEQ multiplex PCR; TCRdb's copy has only in-frame clones and leaves some out. The sample consists of approximately 32,000 clones, about 91% of them appearing once. The source was CD8+ T cells from peripheral blood mononuclear cells, collected in the second trimester of pregnancy. The source is a female donor with multiple sclerosis, enrolled in a pregnancy study. The CDR3 runs from the conserved cysteine through the conserved F or W. Expanded clones get a size class; other rows say once, few or many, or leave the size out.

v_gene: TRBV4-1; abundance: -; j_gene: TRBJ1-2; CDR3aa: CASSQAWADNYGYTF
v_gene: TRBV5-6; abundance: -; j_gene: TRBJ1-2; CDR3aa: CASSLGRGFYGYTF
v_gene: TRBV29-1; abundance: -; j_gene: TRBJ1-1; CDR3aa: CSVQGRSEAFF
v_gene: TRBV9; abundance: -; j_gene: TRBJ1-1; CDR3aa: CASSVFGDTEAFF
v_gene: TRBV19; abundance: -; j_gene: TRBJ1-4; CDR3aa: CASSIPGAGATLTNEKLFF
v_gene: TRBV27; abundance: -; j_gene: TRBJ1-3; CDR3aa: CASSLSGSRAGNTIYF
v_gene: TRBV9; abundance: -; j_gene: TRBJ1-1; CDR3aa: CASSPQAHPEAFF
v_gene: TRBV19; abundance: -; j_gene: TRBJ2-2; CDR3aa: CASSIKVGRAGELFF
v_gene: TRBV5-1; abundance: -; j_gene: TRBJ2-5; CDR3aa: CASSMDSQETQYF
v_gene: TRBV27; abundance: -; j_gene: TRBJ2-5; CDR3aa: CASSLQGEETQYF
v_gene: TRBV5-1; abundance: -; j_gene: TRBJ1-1; CDR3aa: CASSPWSGGTEAFF
v_gene: TRBV7-2; abundance: -; j_gene: TRBJ2-3; CDR3aa: CASSSFGQGADTQYF
v_gene: TRBV27; abundance: -; j_gene: TRBJ2-1; CDR3aa: CASSLSMGDRAYEQFF
v_gene: TRBV6-5; abundance: -; j_gene: TRBJ1-2; CDR3aa: CASSYSSGYYGYTF
v_gene: TRBV7-8; abundance: -; j_gene: TRBJ2-7; CDR3aa: CASSLAVSSYEQYF
v_gene: TRBV2; abundance: -; j_gene: TRBJ1-5; CDR3aa: CASRPDRGLSNQPQHF
v_gene: TRBV6-6; abundance: -; j_gene: TRBJ1-1; CDR3aa: CASSRNRGLEAFF
v_gene: TRBV19; abundance: -; j_gene: TRBJ2-3; CDR3aa: CASSIPLDRGTDTQYF
v_gene: TRBV7-2; abundance: -; j_gene: TRBJ2-3; CDR3aa: CASAGGLGTDTQYF
v_gene: TRBV27; abundance: -; j_gene: TRBJ2-1; CDR3aa: CASTPGLAYNEQFF
v_gene: TRBV15; abundance: -; j_gene: TRBJ2-7; CDR3aa: CATRQGESYEQYF
v_gene: TRBV15; abundance: -; j_gene: TRBJ2-5; CDR3aa: CATSQDRGLPETQYF
v_gene: TRBV27; abundance: -; j_gene: TRBJ2-7; CDR3aa: CASSLGLSYEQYF
v_gene: TRBV7-9; abundance: -; j_gene: TRBJ2-3; CDR3aa: CASRPTSGRARDTQYF
v_gene: TRBV6-5; abundance: -; j_gene: TRBJ2-7; CDR3aa: CASSYRWDYTYEQYF
v_gene: TRBV6-5; abundance: -; j_gene: TRBJ2-1; CDR3aa: CASSTTTTYNEQFF
v_gene: TRBV5-1; abundance: -; j_gene: TRBJ2-7; CDR3aa: CASSAGGYEQYF
v_gene: TRBV5-6; abundance: -; j_gene: TRBJ1-1; CDR3aa: CASSFHRLTEAFF
v_gene: TRBV19; abundance: -; j_gene: TRBJ2-3; CDR3aa: CASSIGGGGSTDTQYF
v_gene: TRBV9; abundance: -; j_gene: TRBJ2-3; CDR3aa: CASSFDTNPTDTQYF
v_gene: TRBV5-6; abundance: once; j_gene: TRBJ2-3; CDR3aa: CASSPPRHLTDTQYF
v_gene: TRBV6-4; abundance: once; j_gene: TRBJ1-3; CDR3aa: CASSAPRVQGATTIYF
v_gene: TRBV28; abundance: once; j_gene: TRBJ1-6; CDR3aa: CASSLSGAGSPLHF